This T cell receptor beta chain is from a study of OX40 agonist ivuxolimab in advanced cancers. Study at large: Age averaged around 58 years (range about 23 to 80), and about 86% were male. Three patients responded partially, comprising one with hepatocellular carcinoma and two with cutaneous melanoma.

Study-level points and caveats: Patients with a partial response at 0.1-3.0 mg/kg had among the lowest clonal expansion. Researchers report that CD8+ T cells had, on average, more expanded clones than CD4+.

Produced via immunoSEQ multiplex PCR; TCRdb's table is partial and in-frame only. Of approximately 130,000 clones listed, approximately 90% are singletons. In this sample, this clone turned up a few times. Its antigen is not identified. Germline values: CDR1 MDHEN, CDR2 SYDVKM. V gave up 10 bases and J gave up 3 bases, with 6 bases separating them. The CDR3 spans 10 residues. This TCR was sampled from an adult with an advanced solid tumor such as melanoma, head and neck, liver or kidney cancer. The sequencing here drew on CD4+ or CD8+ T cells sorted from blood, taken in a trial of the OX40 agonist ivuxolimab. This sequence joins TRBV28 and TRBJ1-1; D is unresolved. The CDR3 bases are TGTGCCACTAGGCACACTGAAGCTTTCTTT. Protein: CATRHTEAFF.